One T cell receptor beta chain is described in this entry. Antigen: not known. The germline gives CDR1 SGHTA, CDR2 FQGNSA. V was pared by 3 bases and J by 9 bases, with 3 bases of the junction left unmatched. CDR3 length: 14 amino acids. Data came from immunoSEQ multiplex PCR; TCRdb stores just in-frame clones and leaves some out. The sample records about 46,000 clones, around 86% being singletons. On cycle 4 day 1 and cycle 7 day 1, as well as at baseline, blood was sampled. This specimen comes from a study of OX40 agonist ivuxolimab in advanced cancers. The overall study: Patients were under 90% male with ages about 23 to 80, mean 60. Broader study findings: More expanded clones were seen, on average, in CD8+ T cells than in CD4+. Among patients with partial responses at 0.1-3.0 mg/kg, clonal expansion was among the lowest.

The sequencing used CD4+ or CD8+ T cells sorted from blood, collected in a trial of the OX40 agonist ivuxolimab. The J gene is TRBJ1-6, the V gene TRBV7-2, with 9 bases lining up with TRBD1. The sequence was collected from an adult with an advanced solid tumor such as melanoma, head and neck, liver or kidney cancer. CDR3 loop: CASSLDRGGSPLHF. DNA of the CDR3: TGTGCCAGCAGCTTGGACAGGGGAGGTTCACCCCTCCACTTT.